This is a list of T cell receptor beta chains from one sample in a study of blood T cell repertoires in COVID-19. The assay was immunoSEQ multiplex PCR, and TCRdb's table has in-frame clones only and misses some. The sample carries about 160,000 clones, approximately 82% recorded once. Sequenced input: PBMCs or T cells enriched from blood (not recorded which). These TCRs come from a woman between 50 and 59 years old in a cohort exposed to, infected with or recovered from COVID-19 (not recorded which). Both conserved end residues are part of each CDR3. A D gene is named only where the DNA matches it firmly. Some rows mark clone size as missing; the rest say once, few, many or name a class of expanded clone.

v_gene: TRBV5-6
abundance: few
d_gene: TRBD1
j_gene: TRBJ2-7
CDR3nt: TGTGCCAGCAGCCCAGGGGACAGGGAGTGGGAGCAGTACTTC
CDR3aa: CASSPGDREWEQYF

v_gene: TRBV21-1
abundance: -
d_gene: -
j_gene: TRBJ1-5
CDR3nt: TGTGCCAGCAGCAAGCAGGGTACGCAGCCCCAGCATTTT
CDR3aa: CASSKQGTQPQHF

v_gene: TRBV2
abundance: -
d_gene: -
j_gene: TRBJ1-5
CDR3nt: TGTGCCAGCACGGGCCAGGGTGAAAGCAATCAGCCCCAGCATTTT
CDR3aa: CASTGQGESNQPQHF

v_gene: TRBV28
abundance: -
d_gene: -
j_gene: TRBJ2-7
CDR3nt: TGTGCCAGCAGTTTGGGGGGAGATTTCTACGAGCAGTACTTC
CDR3aa: CASSLGGDFYEQYF

v_gene: TRBV6-2/TRBV6-3
abundance: -
d_gene: -
j_gene: TRBJ2-2
CDR3nt: TGTGCCAGCACCCCGGCAGGGCGGCCCGGGGAGCTGTTTTTT
CDR3aa: CASTPAGRPGELFF

v_gene: TRBV30
abundance: -
d_gene: -
j_gene: TRBJ1-4
CDR3nt: TGTGCCTGGAGGCTTCCCGGAGCTAATGAAAAACTGTTTTTT
CDR3aa: CAWRLPGANEKLFF

v_gene: TRBV5-4
abundance: -
d_gene: -
j_gene: TRBJ2-1
CDR3nt: TGTGCCAGCAGCTTGGGGGGCCCCAATGAGCAGTTCTTC
CDR3aa: CASSLGGPNEQFF

v_gene: TRBV30
abundance: once
d_gene: TRBD1
j_gene: TRBJ1-5
CDR3nt: TGTGCCTGGAGCCTTGGGACAGGAGGCCAGCCCCAGCATTTT
CDR3aa: CAWSLGTGGQPQHF

v_gene: TRBV4-3
abundance: few
d_gene: TRBD1
j_gene: TRBJ1-6
CDR3nt: TGCGCCAGCAGCCAAGTAGGGACAGGGAATTCACCCCTCCACTTT
CDR3aa: CASSQVGTGNSPLHF

v_gene: TRBV27
abundance: -
d_gene: TRBD2
j_gene: TRBJ2-1
CDR3nt: TGTGCCAGCAGCCCAGAGGGACTAGCGGGAGTCTACAATGAGCAGTTCTTC
CDR3aa: CASSPEGLAGVYNEQFF

v_gene: TRBV6-5
abundance: -
d_gene: -
j_gene: TRBJ2-2
CDR3nt: TGTGCCAGCAGTACGGACTGGAGGTCCGGGGAGCTGTTTTTT
CDR3aa: CASSTDWRSGELFF

v_gene: TRBV4-2
abundance: -
d_gene: -
j_gene: TRBJ2-1
CDR3nt: TGTGCCAGCAGCCAGATCACCGGCGGTGAGCAGTTCTTC
CDR3aa: CASSQITGGEQFF

v_gene: TRBV12-3/TRBV12-4
abundance: -
d_gene: -
j_gene: TRBJ1-5
CDR3nt: TGTGCCAGCAGTCGACAGAACAATCAGCCCCAGCATTTT
CDR3aa: CASSRQNNQPQHF

v_gene: TRBV15
abundance: once
d_gene: -
j_gene: TRBJ1-4
CDR3nt: TGTGCCACCAGCAGAGAACGGGCGGGGGATGAAAAACTGTTTTTT
CDR3aa: CATSRERAGDEKLFF

v_gene: TRBV7-3
abundance: -
d_gene: TRBD1
j_gene: TRBJ2-1
CDR3nt: TGTGCCAGCAGCTCCGGGACAGGGGAAAGTAAAGAGCAGTTCTTC
CDR3aa: CASSSGTGESKEQFF

v_gene: TRBV15
abundance: -
d_gene: TRBD1
j_gene: TRBJ1-3
CDR3nt: TGTGCCACCAGCAGAGATCAGGGGGGCACGGGAAACACCATATATTTT
CDR3aa: CATSRDQGGTGNTIYF

v_gene: TRBV19
abundance: -
d_gene: -
j_gene: TRBJ1-4
CDR3nt: TGTGCCAGTAGAAAACAGACCTCAACTAATGAAAAACTGTTTTTT
CDR3aa: CASRKQTSTNEKLFF

v_gene: TRBV7-2
abundance: -
d_gene: TRBD2
j_gene: TRBJ2-3
CDR3nt: TGTGCCAGCAGCAAACTAGCGGGGGGTGGCACAGATACGCAGTATTTT
CDR3aa: CASSKLAGGGTDTQYF

v_gene: TRBV6-2/TRBV6-3
abundance: -
d_gene: -
j_gene: TRBJ1-2
CDR3nt: TGTGCCAGCAGTTTAGCCGTTATCGCAGGGAACTATGGCTACACCTTC
CDR3aa: CASSLAVIAGNYGYTF

v_gene: TRBV7-9
abundance: many
d_gene: -
j_gene: TRBJ2-5
CDR3nt: TGTGCCAGCAGCTCATTCGAAGGCCGGAGGGTGGAGACCCAGTACTTC
CDR3aa: CASSSFEGRRVETQYF

v_gene: TRBV19
abundance: -
d_gene: -
j_gene: TRBJ1-4
CDR3nt: TGTGCCAGTAGTAGCCAGTTTGAAAAACTGTTTTTT
CDR3aa: CASSSQFEKLFF

v_gene: TRBV13
abundance: -
d_gene: TRBD2
j_gene: TRBJ2-3
CDR3nt: TGTGCCAGCAGCCCCCGTGTAGACTTAGCGGGAGAGGAAGATACGCAGTATTTT
CDR3aa: CASSPRVDLAGEEDTQYF

v_gene: TRBV5-6
abundance: -
d_gene: -
j_gene: TRBJ2-1
CDR3nt: TGTGCCAGCACCTGGCGGGGTATCTCCTACAATGAGCAGTTCTTC
CDR3aa: CASTWRGISYNEQFF

v_gene: TRBV19
abundance: -
d_gene: -
j_gene: TRBJ1-5
CDR3nt: TGTGCCAGTAGTAGGGCTGTAAATAGCAATCAGCCCCAGCATTTT
CDR3aa: CASSRAVNSNQPQHF

v_gene: TRBV24-1
abundance: -
d_gene: -
j_gene: TRBJ2-3
CDR3nt: TGTGCCACCAGTGAGAGCGGTAAAAGCACAGATACGCAGTATTTT
CDR3aa: CATSESGKSTDTQYF

v_gene: TRBV24-1
abundance: medium-sized
d_gene: TRBD1
j_gene: TRBJ1-1
CDR3nt: TGTGCCACCCGACAGGGGGCTGAAGCTTTCTTT
CDR3aa: CATRQGAEAFF

v_gene: TRBV4-1
abundance: -
d_gene: -
j_gene: TRBJ2-7
CDR3nt: TGCGCCAGCACCCCCGATACCGGGAGTGCCTACGAGCAGTACTTC
CDR3aa: CASTPDTGSAYEQYF

v_gene: TRBV5-1
abundance: -
d_gene: TRBD1
j_gene: TRBJ1-1
CDR3nt: TGCGCCAGCAGCTTGGACCCGGTCTCGACAGGGACTGAAGCTTTCTTT
CDR3aa: CASSLDPVSTGTEAFF

v_gene: TRBV20-1
abundance: once
d_gene: TRBD2
j_gene: TRBJ2-1
CDR3nt: TGCAGTGCTAGTAGGGGTAGCAGGGAAGGACTAGCGGACGTCTCCTACAATGAGCAGTTCTTC
CDR3aa: CSASRGSREGLADVSYNEQFF

v_gene: TRBV20-1
abundance: -
d_gene: TRBD2
j_gene: TRBJ2-5
CDR3nt: TGCAGTGCTAGTAGAGCGGGAGCTCCCTTTGAAGAGACCCAGTACTTC
CDR3aa: CSASRAGAPFEETQYF

v_gene: TRBV10-1
abundance: -
d_gene: TRBD1
j_gene: TRBJ2-1
CDR3nt: TGCGCCAGCAGTGACCCGGGACAGGGGGACTGGGGTGAGCAGTTCTTC
CDR3aa: CASSDPGQGDWGEQFF

v_gene: TRBV5-6
abundance: -
d_gene: -
j_gene: TRBJ1-6
CDR3nt: TGTGCCAGCAGCTTTCGACGGGAAAATTCACCCCTCCACTTT
CDR3aa: CASSFRRENSPLHF

v_gene: TRBV2
abundance: -
d_gene: -
j_gene: TRBJ2-5
CDR3nt: TGTGCCAGCACTAGGACACTTCAAAGAGACCGGACCCAGTACTTC
CDR3aa: CASTRTLQRDRTQYF

v_gene: TRBV20-1
abundance: -
d_gene: -
j_gene: TRBJ1-5
CDR3nt: TGCAGTGCTAGTCAACCCGGGATTTCCGACAATCAGCCCCAGCATTTT
CDR3aa: CSASQPGISDNQPQHF

v_gene: TRBV7-8
abundance: -
d_gene: -
j_gene: TRBJ2-1
CDR3nt: TGTGCCAGCTTAGCGTTCAGTAACTTCAATGAGCAGTTCTTC
CDR3aa: CASLAFSNFNEQFF

v_gene: TRBV5-4
abundance: few
d_gene: -
j_gene: TRBJ1-1
CDR3nt: TGTGCCAGCAGCTATAACACGAACACTGAAGCTTTCTTT
CDR3aa: CASSYNTNTEAFF

v_gene: TRBV28
abundance: -
d_gene: -
j_gene: TRBJ2-2
CDR3nt: TGTGCCAGCAGTTTAGGAGGGAGGAGGAACACCGGGGAGCTGTTTTTT
CDR3aa: CASSLGGRRNTGELFF

v_gene: TRBV30
abundance: -
d_gene: TRBD2
j_gene: TRBJ2-2
CDR3nt: TGTGCCTGGCCACCACTAGCGGGACAGAACACCGGGGAGCTGTTTTTT
CDR3aa: CAWPPLAGQNTGELFF

v_gene: TRBV4-2
abundance: -
d_gene: -
j_gene: TRBJ1-3
CDR3nt: TGTGCCAGCAGCCAGCAAACGAGCTCTGGAAACACCATATATTTT
CDR3aa: CASSQQTSSGNTIYF

v_gene: TRBV12-3/TRBV12-4
abundance: -
d_gene: -
j_gene: TRBJ1-1
CDR3nt: TGTGCCAGCCAAACAGCCGTCAACACTGAAGCTTTCTTT
CDR3aa: CASQTAVNTEAFF

v_gene: TRBV2
abundance: -
d_gene: -
j_gene: TRBJ2-1
CDR3nt: TGTGCCAGCAGTTATGACAGGACGCGGCAGTTCTTC
CDR3aa: CASSYDRTRQFF